The rows below give T cell receptor beta chains drawn from one sample of a study of T cell responses to AZD1222 COVID-19 vaccine. Sequenced by immunoSEQ multiplex PCR; TCRdb stores in-frame clones only, minus some. Here the sample spans some 150,000 clones, 75% to 90% being singletons. Source: peripheral blood, taken 28 days after the second AZD1222 dose. The receptors derive from an adult who received the AZD1222 COVID-19 vaccine. The conserved cysteine and the conserved F or W are not part of the CDR3 here. Fields, in order: clone size, V gene, J gene, CDR3 protein. Size tells how often a clone was seen (once, few, many) or the class of an expanded clone, and some rows leave it out.

clone_size: .; v_call: TRBV5-8; j_call: TRBJ1-2; cdr3_aa: ASSLWGQGTYGYT
clone_size: .; v_call: TRBV3-1/TRBV3-2; j_call: TRBJ2-1; cdr3_aa: ASSQGNPSWSVGSSYNEQF
clone_size: .; v_call: TRBV7-9; j_call: TRBJ2-3; cdr3_aa: ASTVTSGRMESQDTQY
clone_size: .; v_call: TRBV7-2; j_call: TRBJ1-5; cdr3_aa: ASSYYLLQPQH
clone_size: .; v_call: TRBV5-1; j_call: TRBJ2-5; cdr3_aa: ASSHDGTGSGETQY
clone_size: .; v_call: TRBV19; j_call: TRBJ2-5; cdr3_aa: ASSRDRGQRVQETQY
clone_size: few; v_call: TRBV11-2; j_call: TRBJ2-7; cdr3_aa: ASSLSEGGPYEQY
clone_size: few; v_call: TRBV19; j_call: TRBJ2-7; cdr3_aa: ASMASGSWEQY
clone_size: once; v_call: TRBV28; j_call: TRBJ1-4; cdr3_aa: ASRGRDSQVEKLF
clone_size: once; v_call: TRBV7-2; j_call: TRBJ1-2; cdr3_aa: ASSPHGSGGGYT
clone_size: .; v_call: TRBV11-2; j_call: TRBJ1-1; cdr3_aa: ASSSLLGTEAF
clone_size: .; v_call: TRBV9; j_call: TRBJ1-1; cdr3_aa: ASSPRGYTTEAF
clone_size: .; v_call: TRBV6-5; j_call: TRBJ2-1; cdr3_aa: ASRAGLAGINEQF
clone_size: .; v_call: TRBV6-6; j_call: TRBJ2-7; cdr3_aa: ASSTAGTGSYEQY
clone_size: .; v_call: TRBV6-5; j_call: TRBJ1-1; cdr3_aa: ASSTSYMNTEAF
clone_size: once; v_call: TRBV14; j_call: TRBJ2-3; cdr3_aa: ASSQDYTSGDSTDTQY
clone_size: .; v_call: TRBV5-1; j_call: TRBJ2-2; cdr3_aa: ASRDQGSSGELF
clone_size: .; v_call: TRBV28; j_call: TRBJ2-5; cdr3_aa: ASRLSGSGETQY
clone_size: once; v_call: TRBV27; j_call: TRBJ2-7; cdr3_aa: ASAQTAGSWGEQY
clone_size: .; v_call: TRBV10-3; j_call: TRBJ2-1; cdr3_aa: AIGQGGDNEQF
clone_size: .; v_call: TRBV7-2; j_call: TRBJ1-2; cdr3_aa: ASSFLNYGYT
clone_size: .; v_call: TRBV7-9; j_call: TRBJ2-1; cdr3_aa: ASSLVSSGPAQF
clone_size: few; v_call: TRBV3-1/TRBV3-2; j_call: TRBJ2-7; cdr3_aa: ASSQELAPYYEQY
clone_size: .; v_call: TRBV3-1/TRBV3-2; j_call: TRBJ2-1; cdr3_aa: ASSPRKRNYNEQF
clone_size: .; v_call: TRBV5-1; j_call: TRBJ1-1; cdr3_aa: ASSPAGGVMNTEAF
clone_size: .; v_call: TRBV4-1; j_call: TRBJ1-6; cdr3_aa: ASSYQRGTGTVSPLH
clone_size: once; v_call: TRBV19; j_call: TRBJ1-3; cdr3_aa: ASSLTGGGSGNTIY
clone_size: .; v_call: TRBV5-5; j_call: TRBJ1-3; cdr3_aa: ASSFGDRASGNTIY
clone_size: .; v_call: TRBV10-2; j_call: TRBJ2-1; cdr3_aa: ASSPVDEQF
clone_size: few; v_call: TRBV4-3; j_call: TRBJ2-7; cdr3_aa: ASSPGTSGEQY
clone_size: few; v_call: TRBV2; j_call: TRBJ2-5; cdr3_aa: ASGPTNTEGETQY
clone_size: .; v_call: TRBV19; j_call: TRBJ2-1; cdr3_aa: AAGELAGVGAYNEQF
clone_size: .; v_call: TRBV4-3; j_call: TRBJ2-7; cdr3_aa: ASSQEDRGNYEQY
clone_size: few; v_call: TRBV7-3; j_call: TRBJ1-6; cdr3_aa: ASRQSSYNSPLH
clone_size: few; v_call: TRBV29-1; j_call: TRBJ1-1; cdr3_aa: SVALGMNTEAF
clone_size: .; v_call: TRBV28; j_call: TRBJ1-5; cdr3_aa: ASSLADSNQPQH
clone_size: .; v_call: TRBV5-4; j_call: TRBJ2-1; cdr3_aa: ASSLTGRVDEQF
clone_size: .; v_call: TRBV5-4; j_call: TRBJ2-1; cdr3_aa: ASQPTGRNEQF
clone_size: .; v_call: TRBV15; j_call: TRBJ1-1; cdr3_aa: ATSRQFRDRGHVTEAF
clone_size: .; v_call: TRBV25-1; j_call: TRBJ1-4; cdr3_aa: ASSEGTATNEKLF
clone_size: few; v_call: TRBV5-1; j_call: TRBJ1-1; cdr3_aa: ASRKGGGTEAF
clone_size: once; v_call: TRBV7-8; j_call: TRBJ1-1; cdr3_aa: ASSRRESAVNTEAF
clone_size: .; v_call: TRBV14; j_call: TRBJ2-1; cdr3_aa: ASSGGLYNEQF
clone_size: .; v_call: TRBV19; j_call: TRBJ1-3; cdr3_aa: ASSIVPGLVGNTIY
clone_size: .; v_call: TRBV28; j_call: TRBJ1-6; cdr3_aa: ASSEQGAYNSPLH
clone_size: .; v_call: TRBV7-3; j_call: TRBJ2-1; cdr3_aa: ASSLNDPGDEQF
clone_size: .; v_call: TRBV5-1; j_call: TRBJ2-1; cdr3_aa: ASSTAPGQGKNEQF
clone_size: .; v_call: TRBV28; j_call: TRBJ2-5; cdr3_aa: ASSPSRLAGVRRLETQY
clone_size: .; v_call: TRBV6-2/TRBV6-3; j_call: TRBJ2-7; cdr3_aa: ASSYSGRRAFYEQY
clone_size: few; v_call: TRBV7-3; j_call: TRBJ1-5; cdr3_aa: ASSLLRDRTQPQH
clone_size: .; v_call: TRBV30; j_call: TRBJ1-1; cdr3_aa: AWSPPRQLNTEAF
clone_size: .; v_call: TRBV27; j_call: TRBJ2-7; cdr3_aa: ASRASPGGAQY
clone_size: .; v_call: TRBV28; j_call: TRBJ2-7; cdr3_aa: ASSTGTLHEQY
clone_size: once; v_call: TRBV3-1/TRBV3-2; j_call: TRBJ2-1; cdr3_aa: ASSQDMRLAGVGYNEQF
clone_size: .; v_call: TRBV30; j_call: TRBJ2-7; cdr3_aa: AWSDQGTEY
clone_size: .; v_call: TRBV7-9; j_call: TRBJ2-5; cdr3_aa: ASSAWRLVQETQY
clone_size: .; v_call: TRBV11-2; j_call: TRBJ2-1; cdr3_aa: ASRAIRTSASEQF